A single sample gave rise to the 32 T cell receptor beta chains below, sequenced in a study of response to subunit inactivated influenza vaccine (dated by TCRdb to 2017 to 2018). The receptor library was made with RT-PCR. For sequencing, an Illumina HiSeq 2500 was employed. TCRdb ran its own pipeline on the public reads, namely fastp trimming at Q25 and MiXCR clone calling, and kept in-frame beta chains. Here each entry gathers all rows of one CDR3 protein and keeps the most common genes and DNA. Present in this sample are hundreds of thousands of distinct CDR3 sequences, around a sixth of which were seen just once. The leading ten clones occupy roughly 12% of the sample. The sample was PBMCs from blood, taken approximately 12 days after vaccination. The source is a man over 45 who received an inactivated influenza vaccine. Donor details come from another sample of the same person, matched by shared clones.

The chain has TRBV5-4 and TRBJ1-1, with 9 bases that match TRBD1. Trimming cost V 0 bases and J 5 bases; bases outside gene matches: 5. Germline CDR1 and CDR2: SGHNT and YYREEE (reference sequence). The CDR3 has 15 amino acids. CDR3 protein: CASSLEHRGRTEAFF. CDR3 bases: TGTGCCAGCAGCTTGGAACACAGGGGGCGTACTGAAGCTTTCTTT.

V is TRBV10-3 and J is TRBJ2-3, with a tentative D call TRBD2 (5 bases). Trimming pared 6 bases from V and 6 bases from J, leaving 7 bases between. This CDR3 region has 11 residues. The germline CDR1 and CDR2 sequences are ENHRY and SYGVKD. The CDR3 region is CAIRGGDTQYF. In nucleotides, the CDR3 is TGTGCCATCAGAGGCGGGGATACGCAGTATTTT.

The sample holds a few counts of this clonotype. The J gene is TRBJ2-7, the V gene TRBV15; D unresolved. This CDR3 has 11 residues. CDR1 is LNHNV and CDR2 is YYDKDF in the germline V gene (reference sequence). Trimming left V 5 bases short and J 3 bases short, with 5 bases between. The CDR3 is CATSGNYEQYF. CDR3 nucleotides: TGTGCCACCAGCGGAAACTACGAGCAGTACTTC.

V gene TRBV12-3 or TRBV12-4 combines with J gene TRBJ2-7, with unresolved D. Trimming left V 1 base short and J 6 bases short, with 10 bases between. This CDR3 contains 13 residues. CDR3 sequence: CASSLGRSVEQYF. CDR3 sequence (DNA): TGTGCCAGCAGTTTAGGGCGGTCGGTCGAGCAGTACTTC.

This clonotype was seen a handful of times. The chain has TRBV7-2 and TRBJ2-2; TRBD1 matches at 8 bases. The CDR3 extends over 16 amino acids. The junction had 7 bases not matched to a gene; V was cut back by 2 bases and J by 5 bases. Germline V gene sequence: CDR1 SGHTA, CDR2 FQGNSA. CDR3 nucleotides: TGTGCCAGCAGCTTAATCCCGGGACAGGCGACCGGGGAGCTGTTTTTT. This translates into CASSLIPGQATGELFF.

The chain uses TRBV30 and TRBJ2-7; TRBD1 agrees at 9 bases. This CDR3 comprises 14 residues. Germline CDR1 and CDR2: GTSNPN and SVGIG (reference sequence). After removal of 4 bases from V and 2 bases from J, the junction contained 6 bases not matched to a gene. CDR3 in DNA: TGTGCCTGGAATTCCGGGACAGGGACCTACGAGCAGTACTTC. It is translated as CAWNSGTGTYEQYF.

The J gene is TRBJ1-1, the V gene TRBV12-3 or TRBV12-4; D unclear. The CDR3 contains 13 residues. Trimming pared 6 bases from V and 0 bases from J, leaving 8 bases between. The CDR3 spells CASRLTMNTEAFF. The DNA for the CDR3 is TGTGCCAGCAGACTCACAATGAACACTGAAGCTTTCTTT.

This sequence joins TRBV19 and TRBJ2-6; TRBD1 agrees at 8 bases. The germline V gene has CDR1 LNHDA and CDR2 SQIVND (reference sequence). J was trimmed by 0 bases and V by 5 bases; bases with no gene match: 9. The CDR3 has 18 residues. The CDR3 here is CASSRDRLTSSGANVLTF. The CDR3 nucleotides are TGTGCCAGTAGTCGGGACAGGCTTACAAGCTCTGGGGCCAACGTCCTGACTTTC.

This clonotype has only a few counts. This chain connects TRBV2 to TRBJ2-2, with 7 bases that match TRBD2. CDR3 size: 13 residues. Germline V gene lookup returns CDR1 SNHLY and CDR2 FYNNEI. V shed 6 bases and J 6 bases; nucleotides not matched to a gene: 4. CDR3 sequence reads: CASSRAGPGELFF. CDR3 bases: TGTGCCAGCAGCCGAGCGGGACCCGGGGAGCTGTTTTTT.

There are a few counts of this clonotype. V usage is TRBV28 and J usage is TRBJ2-5, with 7 bases fitting TRBD1. Germline V gene data show CDR1 as MDHEN and CDR2 as SYDVKM. The CDR3 runs 16 residues. V gave up 4 bases and J gave up 0 bases; unmatched junction bases: 8. This chain's CDR3 is CASSWTTGMHQETQYF. As DNA, the CDR3 is TGTGCCAGCAGTTGGACGACAGGGATGCACCAAGAGACCCAGTACTTC.

This clonotype was seen a handful of times. J is TRBJ2-1 and V is TRBV10-3; tentatively, D is TRBD2 (5 bases). The germline CDR1 and CDR2 sequences are ENHRY and SYGVKD. V was trimmed by 4 bases and J by 4 bases, leaving 11 bases between them. This CDR3 comprises 14 residues. The CDR3 bases are TGTGCCATCAGTGGGGGAGCGACTTACAATGAGCAGTTCTTC. Translation gives CAISGGATYNEQFF.

The chain carries TRBV7-9 and TRBJ2-7; 12 nucleotides line up with TRBD1. This CDR3 is built from 15 residues. Unmatched junction bases numbered 7, after V lost 5 bases and J lost 5 bases. Germline loops: CDR1 SEHNR, CDR2 FQNEAQ (reference sequence). The DNA for the CDR3 is TGTGCCAGCAGCGACACCGGGACAGGGGGCAACGAGCAGTACTTC. It is translated as CASSDTGTGGNEQYF.

This clonotype was detected a few times. The chain joins TRBV14 to TRBJ2-2; unclear D gene. The CDR3 sequence is 11 residues long. V gave up 3 bases and J gave up 9 bases, with 5 bases separating them. Germline CDR1 reads SGHDN; CDR2 reads FVKESK. CDR3 DNA: TGTGCCAGCAGCCATAACCGGGAGCTGTTTTTT. Encoded protein: CASSHNRELFF.

The chain couples TRBV6-5 to TRBJ1-1; D might be TRBD1 (5 bases). The length of the CDR3 is 15 residues. V was clipped by 2 bases and J by 3 bases, with 13 bases between them. The V gene's germline CDR1 is MNHEY and CDR2 SVGAGI. CDR3 in DNA: TGTGCCAGCAGTTACATGACAGAGAGGGACACTGAAGCTTTCTTT. Its protein is CASSYMTERDTEAFF.

This clonotype was seen a few times. This chain uses TRBV15 with TRBJ1-6, with 8 bases that match TRBD1. This CDR3 has 14 amino acids. V was pared by 8 bases and J by 8 bases, with 8 bases of the junction left unmatched. Germline CDR1 is LNHNV and CDR2 is YYDKDF (reference sequence). CDR3 amino acids: CATSAGQDYSPLHF. Written as DNA, the CDR3 is TGTGCCACCTCGGCGGGACAGGACTATTCACCCCTCCACTTT.

This clonotype appeared many times. The chain carries TRBV25-1 and TRBJ2-7; D call uncertain. CDR1 MGHDK and CDR2 SYGVNS come from the germline V gene. CDR3 size: 14 residues. Trimming shortened V by 5 bases and J by 0 bases, and 11 bases separated the two germline ends. This chain's CDR3 is CASSSASISYEQYF. CDR3 sequence (DNA): TGTGCCAGCAGTTCTGCGTCTATCTCCTACGAGCAGTACTTC.

This clonotype was seen a few times. This chain connects TRBV29-1 to TRBJ2-5; possibly TRBD1 or TRBD2 for D (5 bases each). The CDR3 is 15 amino acids. V dropped 6 bases and J dropped 2 bases, with 19 bases sitting between them. Germline V lookup: CDR1 SQVTM, CDR2 ANQGSEA. The CDR3 nucleotides are TGCAGCGTCGGGGCAGTCGCCGGTTCGCAAGAGACCCAGTACTTC. Translated: CSVGAVAGSQETQYF.

This clonotype was seen a few times. V is TRBV10-3 and J is TRBJ2-7, with a tentative D call TRBD2 (6 bases). Per germline, CDR1 ENHRY and CDR2 SYGVKD. CDR3 length: 16 amino acids. Trimming shortened V by 3 bases and J by 3 bases, and 18 bases separated the two germline ends. The DNA for the CDR3 is TGTGCCATCAGTGATTGGGGCCGGGGGAACGGCTACGAGCAGTACTTC. It specifies CAISDWGRGNGYEQYF.

This chain joins TRBV5-1 and TRBJ1-2, with 7 bases aligning to TRBD1. Germline V gives CDR1 SGHRS, CDR2 YFSETQ. V shed 3 bases, J shed 6 bases, and the junction held 14 bases outside the gene matches. CDR3 size: 16 residues. The CDR3 sequence is CASSWTTGVMSHGYTF. In DNA form, the CDR3 reads TGCGCCAGCAGCTGGACCACAGGGGTCATGTCTCATGGCTACACCTTC.

The chain couples TRBV20-1 to TRBJ2-7; D possibly uses TRBD1 or TRBD2 (5 bases each). Trimming shortened V by 6 bases and J by 3 bases, and 18 bases separated the two germline ends. Germline assignment: CDR1 DFQATT and CDR2 SNEGSKA (reference sequence). The CDR3 is 14 residues long. The CDR3 sequence: CSAPGPLRDYEQYF. The DNA for the CDR3 is TGCAGTGCCCCGGGGCCCCTTAGAGACTACGAGCAGTACTTC.

The rearrangement links TRBV20-1 to TRBJ1-1, with D possibly TRBD1 on 5 matching bases. V shed 6 bases and J shed 4 bases, with 15 bases lying between them. This CDR3 region has 13 residues. Germline-derived CDR1 and CDR2 are DFQATT and SNEGSKA (reference sequence). In DNA, the CDR3 is TGCAGTGCGAAAGGGGATTCGGGCACTGAAGCTTTCTTT. Its translation is CSAKGDSGTEAFF.

The CDR3 sequence is CASTLGGPYSNQPQHF. The CDR3 DNA reads as TGTGCCAGCACCCTGGGCGGGCCTTATAGCAATCAGCCCCAGCATTTT. The chain links TRBV5-5 to TRBJ1-5, with unresolved D. Germline V CDR1 and CDR2: SGHKS, YYEKEE (reference sequence). V was trimmed by 6 bases and J by 0 bases, leaving 16 bases between them. The CDR3 spans 16 residues.

Only a few counts were recorded for this clonotype. The CDR3 DNA reads as TGTGCCAGCAGTTTGCTTCTTGGACAGACTGAAGCTTTCTTT. Translated: CASSLLLGQTEAFF. The J gene is TRBJ1-1, the V gene TRBV28; TRBD1 might be the D (6 bases). The CDR3 extends over 14 amino acids. V lost 3 bases to trimming and J lost 5 bases, with 13 bases between them. Germline V gene data show CDR1 as MDHEN and CDR2 as SYDVKM.

This clonotype was recorded a few times. The J gene is TRBJ2-6, the V gene TRBV7-6; D is unresolved. The CDR3 length is 14 residues. V lost 6 bases to trimming and J lost 4 bases, with 10 bases between them. Per the germline V gene, CDR1 is SGHVS and CDR2 is FNYEAQ. Here the CDR3 DNA reads TGTGCCAGCAGTTTGAGCGAGGGGGCCAACGTCCTGACTTTC. Its protein product is CASSLSEGANVLTF.

This clonotype was seen more than once but under ten times. V usage is TRBV6-2 or TRBV6-3 and J usage is TRBJ2-7; D unclear. The germline V and J ends were trimmed by 2 bases and 8 bases, with 10 bases remaining between them. The CDR3 length is 12 residues. Per germline, CDR1 MNHEY and CDR2 SVGEGT. The CDR3 protein is CASSYKVVKQYF. CDR3 nucleotides: TGTGCCAGCAGTTACAAGGTTGTGAAGCAGTACTTC.

This clonotype was observed a handful of times. The V call is TRBV7-2, the J call TRBJ2-1; possibly TRBD1 for D (6 bases). With 3 bases removed from V and 5 bases from J, the gap between germline ends came to 11 bases. This CDR3 has 14 residues. CDR1 is SGHTA, CDR2 FQGNSA, per germline. The CDR3 nucleotides are TGTGCCAGCAGCTTTACAGGGACCAACAATGAGCAGTTCTTC. It is translated as CASSFTGTNNEQFF.

Only a few counts were recorded for this clonotype. The rearrangement uses TRBV20-1 and TRBJ2-2; maybe TRBD2 (7 bases). Germline assignment: CDR1 DFQATT and CDR2 SNEGSKA (reference sequence). Trimming took 0 bases from V and 4 from J, leaving 15 bases between them. The CDR3 is 16 amino acids. DNA of the CDR3: TGCAGTGCTAGAGATCTTAGGGGGGGCTTCACCGGGGAGCTGTTTTTT. Translating it yields CSARDLRGGFTGELFF.

The chain uses TRBV1 and TRBJ2-1. TRBV1 is noted as a pseudogene. The CDR3 contains 15 residues. DNA for the CDR3: TGCGCCAGCAGCCAAGGGCGGGAGCGCCGCAATGAGCAGTTCTTC. Amino acids: CASSQGRERRNEQFF.

This clonotype occurred many times. The CDR3 sequence is CASRLRQGRYEQYF. In DNA form, the CDR3 reads TGTGCCAGCAGACTACGACAAGGGCGGTACGAGCAGTACTTC. The chain combines TRBV6-2 or TRBV6-3 with TRBJ2-7; D call uncertain. Looked up from germline, CDR1 is MNHEY and CDR2 is SVGEGT. The CDR3 is made up of 14 amino acids. Trimming removed 6 bases at V and 4 bases at J, with 16 bases between.

The CDR3 loop reads CASSSGQSDFNTEAFF. CDR3 sequence (DNA): TGCGCCAGCAGCTCGGGACAGAGTGACTTTAACACTGAAGCTTTCTTT. The chain uses TRBV5-1 and TRBJ1-1, with TRBD1 identical over 7 bases. Trimming removed 3 bases from V and 2 bases from J; junction bases left unmatched: 10. The CDR3 length is 16 residues. Germline V gives CDR1 SGHRS, CDR2 YFSETQ.

This clonotype was found a few times. This rearrangement joins TRBV15 to TRBJ1-1, with D unresolved. CDR1 LNHNV and CDR2 YYDKDF come from the germline V gene (reference sequence). V was cut by 0 bases and J by 0 bases, with 11 bases left in between. The CDR3 has 16 residues. The CDR3 loop reads CATSRDKTVMNTEAFF. The CDR3 region has the DNA TGTGCCACCAGCAGAGATAAGACGGTGATGAACACTGAAGCTTTCTTT.

In its sample, this clonotype was seen a few times. The chain is built from TRBV3-1 and TRBJ2-7; D uncertain. This CDR3 region has 12 residues. The ends were cut back, 0 bases at V and 9 bases at J, with 9 bases in the middle. Germline V gives CDR1 LGHDT, CDR2 YNNKEL (reference sequence). CDR3 amino acids: CASSQDRKGQYF. The CDR3 coding sequence is TGTGCCAGCAGCCAAGACAGAAAGGGGCAGTACTTC.